One sample yielded the 26 T cell receptor beta chains listed below, sequenced in a study of CD8 T cells in ankylosing spondylitis. TCRdb redid the calling of the 5' RACE reads with MiXCR, one entry per CDR3 protein. Of fewer than 400,000 distinct CDR3 sequences in the sample, approximately 8% are singletons; the top ten hold 14% to 15%. General observations from the study: A TCR beta motif of roughly eight highly homologous variants seemed to mark ankylosing spondylitis blood.

No antigens are known for them. The material sequenced was blood, either unsorted or a sorted T cell fraction (not recorded which). Receptors were obtained from a male donor with ankylosing spondylitis.

This clonotype was seen more than once but under ten times. CDR3 DNA sequence: TGCAGTGCTAGACTGGCGACAGCCCTCGGAGGTGGCTACACCTTC. Translating it yields CSARLATALGGGYTF. The gene calls are TRBV20-1 and TRBJ1-2; TRBD1 is a possible D gene (5 bases). Trimming took off 2 bases at V and 7 bases at J, with 20 bases between the two ends. Germline V lookup: CDR1 DFQATT, CDR2 SNEGSKA (reference sequence). The CDR3 consists of 15 residues.

This clonotype was observed many times. The rearrangement links TRBV6-6 to TRBJ2-3, with unresolved D. This CDR3 has 11 amino acids. Trimming left V 8 bases short and J 3 bases short, with 6 bases between. CDR1 is MNHNY and CDR2 is SVGAGI in the germline V gene (reference sequence). The CDR3 DNA reads as TGTGCCAGCTTCGGGACAGATACGCAGTATTTT. The encoded protein is CASFGTDTQYF.

This clonotype has more than one count but fewer than ten. The chain carries TRBV9 and TRBJ2-1; a possible D gene is TRBD2 (6 bases). CDR3 length: 17 amino acids. Germline CDR1 SGDLS, CDR2 YYNGEE. Trimming shortened V by 4 bases and J by 7 bases, and 24 bases separated the two germline ends. CDR3 sequence reads: CASSPGGGVRVWNEQFF. CDR3 sequence (DNA): TGTGCCAGCAGCCCAGGAGGAGGGGTAAGAGTTTGGAATGAGCAGTTCTTC.

The table lists this clonotype with many counts. The chain carries TRBV7-2 and TRBJ2-1, with a possible D match to TRBD2 (5 bases). The CDR3 sequence is 13 residues long. The germline CDR1 and CDR2 sequences are SGHTA and FQGNSA. Trimming cost V 4 bases and J 13 bases, with 17 bases left between them. The CDR3 is CASSSGSGSDQFF. The DNA of the CDR3 is TGTGCCAGCAGCTCTGGTTCGGGGTCAGATCAGTTCTTC.

This clonotype appeared a few times. The chain combines TRBV28 with TRBJ2-2, with D tentatively TRBD1 (6 bases). Trimming cost V 2 bases and J 3 bases, with 10 bases left between them. CDR3 length: 15 amino acids. Germline loops: CDR1 MDHEN, CDR2 SYDVKM. The CDR3 region has the DNA TGTGCCAGCAGTTTACCTAGGACAGACACCGGGGAGCTGTTTTTT. It specifies CASSLPRTDTGELFF.

This clonotype has only a few counts. The V and J genes are TRBV12-3 or TRBV12-4 and TRBJ2-1, with 7 positions matching TRBD1. The CDR3 contains 14 residues. V shed 7 bases, J shed 6 bases, and the junction held 9 bases outside the gene matches. This CDR3 is CASTQGRQGNEQFF. The CDR3 DNA sequence: TGTGCCAGCACCCAAGGGAGACAGGGCAATGAGCAGTTCTTC.

This clonotype was seen a few times. This sequence joins TRBV10-3 and TRBJ2-7; no definite D call. V dropped 0 bases and J dropped 5 bases, with 8 bases sitting between them. The length of the CDR3 is 13 residues. From germline, CDR1 is ENHRY and CDR2 SYGVKD. The CDR3 bases are TGTGCCATCAGTGAGTCGGAGATAAACGAGCAGTACTTC. This sequence encodes CAISESEINEQYF.

This clonotype was seen ten or more times. This chain joins TRBV7-9 and TRBJ2-2; the D is unclear. Per the germline V gene, CDR1 is SEHNR and CDR2 is FQNEAQ (reference sequence). The CDR3 spans 14 residues. Trimming stripped 3 bases from V and 4 bases from J, with 9 bases between. The CDR3: CASSFRTFTGELFF. The CDR3 coding sequence is TGTGCCAGCAGCTTTAGGACCTTCACCGGGGAGCTGTTTTTT.

This clonotype was recorded at least ten times. The CDR3, as DNA: TGTGCCAGCAGTGACGGACTAGCGGGAGACAATGAGCAGTTCTTC. Translated, it gives CASSDGLAGDNEQFF. This chain links TRBV6-4 with TRBJ2-1, with 13 bases identical to TRBD2. The germline V gene has CDR1 MRHNA and CDR2 SNTAGT. The V gene end was trimmed by 2 bases and the J gene end by 5 bases; junction bases not matched to a gene: 0. CDR3 length: 15 amino acids.

For the CDR3, the DNA is TGTGCCAGCTCACCAGCGGGAGGGATTGAGCAGTTCTTC. This sequence encodes CASSPAGGIEQFF. This chain connects TRBV18 to TRBJ2-1; TRBD2 matches 9 bases. The ends lost 2 bases at V and 9 bases at J; junction bases unmatched: 2. From germline, CDR1 is KGHSH and CDR2 LQKENI. This CDR3 has 13 amino acids.

This clonotype was picked up many times. CDR3 DNA sequence: TGTGCCAGCAGTATAACGGGGCGTGCCTGGGACGAGCAGTACTTC. It translates to CASSITGRAWDEQYF. The chain joins TRBV28 to TRBJ2-7, with D tentatively TRBD1 or TRBD2 (5 bases each). The germline V gene encodes CDR1 MDHEN and CDR2 SYDVKM. V shed 5 bases and J shed 5 bases, with 19 bases lying between them. This CDR3 spans 15 amino acids. The whole variable domain, filled in from reference TRBV28 and TRBJ2-7, reads DVKVTQSSRYLVKRTGEKVFLECVQDMDHENMFWYRQDPGLGLRLIYFSYDVKMKEKGDIPEGYSVSREKKERFSLILESASTNQTSMYLCASSITGRAWDEQYFGPGTRLTVT.

The table lists this clonotype with a few counts. The V gene is TRBV4-2, the J gene TRBJ2-7; D is ambiguous. Per germline, CDR1 LGHNA and CDR2 YNFKEQ. This CDR3 comprises 15 residues. V was pared by 0 bases and J by 0 bases, with 9 bases between. The CDR3 nucleotides are TGTGCCAGCAGCCAAGACCAGGATACCTCCTACGAGCAGTACTTC. It yields the protein CASSQDQDTSYEQYF.

This clonotype appeared a few times. The V and J genes are TRBV5-1 and TRBJ2-7; the match to TRBD1 covers 9 bases. CDR1 SGHRS and CDR2 YFSETQ come from the germline V gene. V lost 4 bases and J lost 6; bases outside the gene matches: 11. CDR3 size: 15 residues. The CDR3 loop reads CASSRSGTGQGEQYF. The CDR3 DNA reads as TGCGCCAGCAGCCGATCCGGGACAGGGCAAGGCGAGCAGTACTTC.

This clonotype was detected only a few times. This chain uses TRBV11-1 with TRBJ2-1; a possible D gene is TRBD2 (5 bases). Trimming took 1 base from V and 3 from J, leaving 10 bases between them. Germline V CDR1 and CDR2: SGHAT, FQDESV (reference sequence). The CDR3 spans 15 residues. For the CDR3, the DNA is TGTGCCAGCAGCTTAGAGAGAGACTACTACAATGAGCAGTTCTTC. It specifies CASSLERDYYNEQFF.

This clonotype was detected a few times. The chain joins TRBV29-1 to TRBJ2-1, with 10 bases fitting TRBD2. The CDR3 extends over 13 amino acids. Germline trimming cut 7 bases from V and 4 bases from J; bases unmatched to any gene: 4. Germline loops: CDR1 SQVTM, CDR2 ANQGSEA. The CDR3 DNA sequence: TGCAGCGGTGGACTAGCGGTGTACAATGAGCAGTTCTTC. Protein product: CSGGLAVYNEQFF.

This clonotype was seen many times. This chain links TRBV5-6 with TRBJ2-7; a possible D gene is TRBD2 (6 bases). The V gene's germline CDR1 is SGHDT and CDR2 YYEEEE. V gave up 2 bases and J gave up 1 base, with 10 bases separating them. This CDR3 region has 14 residues. The CDR3 loop reads CASSFLAPSYEQYF. Here the CDR3 DNA reads TGTGCCAGCAGCTTTCTAGCGCCTTCCTACGAGCAGTACTTC.

The chain couples TRBV12-3 or TRBV12-4 to TRBJ1-1; D perhaps matches TRBD1 (5 bases). Trimming took 3 bases from V and 7 from J, leaving 12 bases between them. This CDR3 has 13 amino acids. The CDR3 DNA is TGTGCCAGCAGTTTGGGACTGATTGTTGAAGCTTTCTTT. It specifies CASSLGLIVEAFF.

The rearrangement joins TRBV20-1 to TRBJ2-5; 16 bases agree with TRBD2. This CDR3 is 17 amino acids long. V trimming: 6 bases; J trimming: 3 bases; junction bases outside the gene matches: 10. The V gene's germline CDR1 is DFQATT and CDR2 SNEGSKA (reference sequence). CDR3 nucleotide sequence: TGCAGTGCAGCCGGGACTAGCGGGAGGGCCGGGAAAGAGACCCAGTACTTC. This gives the protein CSAAGTSGRAGKETQYF.

This clonotype was found a few times. The gene calls are TRBV7-9 and TRBJ2-5; D is possibly TRBD2 (6 bases). The V gene's germline CDR1 is SEHNR and CDR2 FQNEAQ (reference sequence). V was shortened by 0 bases and J by 7 bases, with 15 bases between the two germline ends. CDR3 length: 15 amino acids. The CDR3 sequence is CASSLALFPEGTQYF. In DNA form, the CDR3 reads TGTGCCAGCAGCTTAGCTCTCTTTCCGGAGGGGACCCAGTACTTC.

The table lists this clonotype with many counts. The chain couples TRBV5-4 to TRBJ2-1; TRBD2 matches at 11 bases. The length of the CDR3 is 15 residues. Germline loops: CDR1 SGHNT, CDR2 YYREEE (reference sequence). V gave up 3 bases and J gave up 4 bases; unmatched junction bases: 3. CDR3 DNA: TGTGCCAGCAGCTCAAGACTAGCGGGGTACAATGAGCAGTTCTTC. This codes for CASSSRLAGYNEQFF.

This rearrangement joins TRBV27 to TRBJ2-5, with D perhaps matching TRBD2 (7 bases). Looked up from germline, CDR1 is MNHEY and CDR2 is SMNVEV (reference sequence). The CDR3 spans 13 residues. V was trimmed by 5 bases and J by 6 bases, leaving 13 bases between them. This CDR3 reads CASSPPGGQTQYF. CDR3 nucleotide sequence: TGTGCCAGCAGTCCCCCCGGGGGGCAGACCCAGTACTTC.

This clonotype occurred many times. The V gene is TRBV3-1, the J gene TRBJ2-5; D not resolved. CDR1 and CDR2 (germline): LGHDT, YNNKEL (reference sequence). Trimming left V 6 bases short and J 5 bases short, with 16 bases between. CDR3 length equals 14 residues. Written as DNA, the CDR3 is TGTGCCAGCAGTCTAAGCCTTGCATCGGAGACCCAGTACTTC. Translation gives CASSLSLASETQYF.

This clonotype occurred a few times. The chain combines TRBV7-2 with TRBJ1-3; D is unclear. V was cut by 1 base and J by 0 bases, with 13 bases left in between. This CDR3 spans 17 amino acids. Germline-derived CDR1 and CDR2 are SGHTA and FQGNSA. CDR3 residues: CASSLVATGNSGNTIYF. As DNA, the CDR3 is TGTGCCAGCAGCTTAGTGGCGACGGGAAACTCTGGAAACACCATATATTTT.

The V call is TRBV20-1, the J call TRBJ2-5; possibly TRBD1 for D (5 bases). V shed 1 base and J shed 7 bases, with 19 bases lying between them. Germline values: CDR1 DFQATT, CDR2 SNEGSKA (reference sequence). The CDR3 extends over 15 amino acids. This chain's CDR3 is CSARATARRVGTQYF. The CDR3 bases are TGCAGTGCTAGAGCGACAGCTCGTAGGGTCGGGACCCAGTACTTC.

This clonotype was seen repeatedly, ten times or more. V gene TRBV7-2 combines with J gene TRBJ2-7; D possibly matches TRBD1 or TRBD2 (5 bases each). This CDR3 has 15 residues. Per germline, CDR1 SGHTA and CDR2 FQGNSA. V was shortened by 1 base and J by 4 bases, with 14 bases between the two germline ends. CDR3 loop: CASSLVAGTGYEQYF. The DNA of the CDR3 is TGTGCCAGCAGCTTAGTGGCAGGGACCGGGTACGAGCAGTACTTC.

CDR3 in amino acids: CASSLVGGSTEAFF. CDR3 nucleotide sequence: TGTGCCAGCAGTTTAGTTGGGGGATCCACTGAAGCTTTCTTT. The chain combines TRBV12-3 or TRBV12-4 with TRBJ1-1; tentatively, D is TRBD1 (5 bases). This CDR3 region has 14 residues. Between the trimmed V and J ends, which lost 1 base and 4 bases, there was a span of 10 bases.